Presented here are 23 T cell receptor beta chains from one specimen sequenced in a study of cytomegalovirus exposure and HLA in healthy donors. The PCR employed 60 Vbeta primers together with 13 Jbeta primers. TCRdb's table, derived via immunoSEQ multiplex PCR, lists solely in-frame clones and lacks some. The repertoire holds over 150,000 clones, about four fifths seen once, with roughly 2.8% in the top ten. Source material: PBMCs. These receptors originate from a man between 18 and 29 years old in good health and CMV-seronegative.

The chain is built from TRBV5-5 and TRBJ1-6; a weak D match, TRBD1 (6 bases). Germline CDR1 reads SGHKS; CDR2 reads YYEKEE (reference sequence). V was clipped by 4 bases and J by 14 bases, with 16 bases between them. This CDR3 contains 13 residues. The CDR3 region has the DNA TGTGCCAGCAGCACCCTGCAACAGGGAACCCTCCACTTT. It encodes CASSTLQQGTLHF.

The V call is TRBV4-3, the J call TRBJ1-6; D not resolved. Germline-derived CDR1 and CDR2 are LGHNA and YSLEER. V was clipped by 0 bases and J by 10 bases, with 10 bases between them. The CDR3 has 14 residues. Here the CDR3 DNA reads TGCGCCAGCAGCCAAGACCGACTTAGATCACCCCTCCACTTT. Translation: CASSQDRLRSPLHF.

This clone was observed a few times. The CDR3 spells CASRPVGGVSTDTQYF. CDR3 sequence (DNA): TGTGCCAGCAGACCCGTCGGGGGAGTGAGCACAGATACGCAGTATTTT. The chain carries TRBV5-4 and TRBJ2-3, with D possibly TRBD2 on 6 matching bases. Deletions cut 5 bases from V and 0 bases from J, with 16 bases between. Germline values: CDR1 SGHNT, CDR2 YYREEE (reference sequence). CDR3 size: 16 residues. The full variable domain, its missing parts supplied by reference TRBV5-4 and TRBJ2-3, is ETGVTQSPTHLIKTRGQQVTLRCSSQSGHNTVSWYQQALGQGPQFIFQYYREEENGRGNFPPRFSGLQFPNYSSELNVNALELDDSALYLCASRPVGGVSTDTQYFGPGTRLTVL.

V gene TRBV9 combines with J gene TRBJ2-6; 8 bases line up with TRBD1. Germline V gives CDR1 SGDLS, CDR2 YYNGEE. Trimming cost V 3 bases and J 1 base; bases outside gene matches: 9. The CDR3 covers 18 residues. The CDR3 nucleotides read TGTGCCAGCAGCGAAGACGGACAGGGCGTATCTGGGGCCAACGTCCTGACTTTC. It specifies CASSEDGQGVSGANVLTF.

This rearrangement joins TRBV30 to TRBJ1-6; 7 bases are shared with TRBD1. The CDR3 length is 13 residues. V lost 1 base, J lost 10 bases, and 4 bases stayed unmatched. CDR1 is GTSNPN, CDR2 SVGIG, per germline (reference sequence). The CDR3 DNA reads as TGTGCCTGGAGTGGACAGGGATACTCACCCCTCCACTTT. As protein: CAWSGQGYSPLHF.

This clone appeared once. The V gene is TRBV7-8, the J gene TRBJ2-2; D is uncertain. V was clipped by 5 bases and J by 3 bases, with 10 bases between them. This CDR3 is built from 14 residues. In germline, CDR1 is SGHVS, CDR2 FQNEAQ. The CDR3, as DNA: TGTGCCAGCAGCCCTCGACTCGACACCGGGGAGCTGTTTTTT. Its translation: CASSPRLDTGELFF.

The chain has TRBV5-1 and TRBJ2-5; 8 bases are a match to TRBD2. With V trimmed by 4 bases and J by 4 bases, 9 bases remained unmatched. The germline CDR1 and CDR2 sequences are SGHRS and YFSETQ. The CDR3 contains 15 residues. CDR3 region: CASSPDGGARETQYF. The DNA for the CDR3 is TGCGCCAGCAGCCCGGACGGGGGGGCTCGAGAGACCCAGTACTTC.

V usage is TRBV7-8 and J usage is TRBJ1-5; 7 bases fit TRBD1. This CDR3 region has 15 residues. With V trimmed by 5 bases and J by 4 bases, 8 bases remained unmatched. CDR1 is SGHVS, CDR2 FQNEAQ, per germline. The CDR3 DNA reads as TGTGCCAGCAGCGCCCGGGACAGCCCAAATCAGCCCCAGCATTTT. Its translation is CASSARDSPNQPQHF.

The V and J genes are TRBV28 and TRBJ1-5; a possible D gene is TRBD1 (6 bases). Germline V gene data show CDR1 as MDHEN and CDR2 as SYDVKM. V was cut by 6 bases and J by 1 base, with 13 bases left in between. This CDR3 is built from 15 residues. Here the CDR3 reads CASSWGGASNQPQHF. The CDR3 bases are TGTGCCAGCAGCTGGGGGGGGGCGAGCAATCAGCCCCAGCATTTT.

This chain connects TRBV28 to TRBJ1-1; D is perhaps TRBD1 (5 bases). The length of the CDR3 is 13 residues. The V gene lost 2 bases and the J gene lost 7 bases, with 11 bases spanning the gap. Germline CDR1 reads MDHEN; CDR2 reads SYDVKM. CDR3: CASSLGGGIEAFF. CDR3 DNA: TGTGCCAGCAGTTTAGGCGGGGGGATTGAAGCTTTCTTT.

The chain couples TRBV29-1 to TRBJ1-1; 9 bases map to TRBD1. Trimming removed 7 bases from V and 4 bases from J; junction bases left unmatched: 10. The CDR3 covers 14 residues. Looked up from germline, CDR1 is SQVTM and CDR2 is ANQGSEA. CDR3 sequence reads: CSGYRGLGGTEAFF. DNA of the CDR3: TGCAGCGGCTACAGGGGGCTCGGGGGCACTGAAGCTTTCTTT.

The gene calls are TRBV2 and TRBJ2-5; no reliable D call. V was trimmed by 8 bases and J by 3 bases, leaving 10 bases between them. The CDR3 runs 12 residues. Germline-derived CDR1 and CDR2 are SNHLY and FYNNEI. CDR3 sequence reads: CASPVSEETQYF. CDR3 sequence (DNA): TGTGCCAGCCCCGTGAGCGAAGAGACCCAGTACTTC.

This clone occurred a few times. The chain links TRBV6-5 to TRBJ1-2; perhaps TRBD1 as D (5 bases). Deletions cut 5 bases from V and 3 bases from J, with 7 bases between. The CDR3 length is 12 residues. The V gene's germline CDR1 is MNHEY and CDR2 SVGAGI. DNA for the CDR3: TGTGCCAGCAGTAAACAGGACTATGGCTACACCTTC. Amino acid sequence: CASSKQDYGYTF.

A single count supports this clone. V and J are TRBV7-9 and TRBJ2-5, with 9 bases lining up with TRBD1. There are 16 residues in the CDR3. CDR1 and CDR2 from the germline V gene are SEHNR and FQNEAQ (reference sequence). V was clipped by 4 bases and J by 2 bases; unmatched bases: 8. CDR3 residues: CASSSGQGTLQETQYF. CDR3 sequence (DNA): TGTGCCAGCAGCTCCGGACAGGGGACCCTTCAAGAGACCCAGTACTTC.

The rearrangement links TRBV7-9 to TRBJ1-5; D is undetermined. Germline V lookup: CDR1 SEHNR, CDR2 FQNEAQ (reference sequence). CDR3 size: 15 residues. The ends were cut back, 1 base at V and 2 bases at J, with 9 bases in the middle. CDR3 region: CASSLGEAGNQPQHF. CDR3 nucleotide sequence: TGTGCCAGCAGCTTAGGGGAGGCCGGCAATCAGCCCCAGCATTTT. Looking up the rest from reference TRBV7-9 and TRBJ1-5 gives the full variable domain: DTGVSQNPRHKITKRGQNVTFRCDPISEHNRLYWYRQTLGQGPEFLTYFQNEAQLEKSRLLSDRFSAERPKGSFSTLEIQRTEQGDSAMYLCASSLGEAGNQPQHFGDGTRLSIL.

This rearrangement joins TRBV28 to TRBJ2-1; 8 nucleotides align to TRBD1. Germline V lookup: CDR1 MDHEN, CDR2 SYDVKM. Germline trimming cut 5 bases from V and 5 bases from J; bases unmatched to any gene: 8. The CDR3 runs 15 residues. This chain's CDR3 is CASSLWTGLDNEQFF. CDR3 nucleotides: TGTGCCAGCAGTCTCTGGACAGGGTTGGACAATGAGCAGTTCTTC.

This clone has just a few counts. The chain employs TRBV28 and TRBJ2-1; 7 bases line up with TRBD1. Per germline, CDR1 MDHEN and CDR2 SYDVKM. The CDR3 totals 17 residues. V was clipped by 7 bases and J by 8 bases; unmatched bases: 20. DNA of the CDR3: TGTGCCAGCACCCCTAGGTCCGGGACAGTGTTTGCGGATGAGCAGTTCTTC. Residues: CASTPRSGTVFADEQFF.

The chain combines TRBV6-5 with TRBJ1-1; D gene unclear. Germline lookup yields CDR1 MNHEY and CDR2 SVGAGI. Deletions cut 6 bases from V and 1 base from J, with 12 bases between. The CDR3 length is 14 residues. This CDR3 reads CASRAFEGNTEAFF. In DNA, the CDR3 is TGTGCCAGCAGGGCCTTCGAGGGGAACACTGAAGCTTTCTTT.

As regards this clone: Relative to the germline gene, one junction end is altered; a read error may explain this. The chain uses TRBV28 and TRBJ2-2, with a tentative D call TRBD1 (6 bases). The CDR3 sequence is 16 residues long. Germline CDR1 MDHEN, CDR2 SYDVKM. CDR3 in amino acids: CASSSAGTLNTRELFF. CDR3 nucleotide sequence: TGTGCCAGCAGTTCCGCCGGGACACTGAACACCAGGGAGCTGTTTTTT.

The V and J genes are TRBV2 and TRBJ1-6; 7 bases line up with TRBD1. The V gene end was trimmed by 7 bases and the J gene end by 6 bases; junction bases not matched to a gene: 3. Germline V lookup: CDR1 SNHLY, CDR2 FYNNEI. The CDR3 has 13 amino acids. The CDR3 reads CASKGQANSPLHF. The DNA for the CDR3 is TGTGCCAGCAAAGGACAGGCTAATTCACCCCTCCACTTT.

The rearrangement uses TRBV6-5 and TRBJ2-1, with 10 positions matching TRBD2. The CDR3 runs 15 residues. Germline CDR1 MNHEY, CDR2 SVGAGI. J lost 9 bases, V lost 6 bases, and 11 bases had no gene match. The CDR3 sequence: CASSPGAGGYLEQFF. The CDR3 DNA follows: TGTGCCAGCAGCCCAGGAGCGGGGGGGTACCTTGAGCAGTTCTTC.

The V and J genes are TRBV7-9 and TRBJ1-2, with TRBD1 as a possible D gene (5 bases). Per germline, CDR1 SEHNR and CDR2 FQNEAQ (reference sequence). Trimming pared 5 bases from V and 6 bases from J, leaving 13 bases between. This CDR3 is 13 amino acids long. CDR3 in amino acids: CASSPGRTNGYTF. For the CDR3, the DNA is TGTGCCAGCAGCCCGGGACGGACTAATGGCTACACCTTC.

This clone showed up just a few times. In DNA form, the CDR3 reads TGTGCCAGCAGCCCAAGAGGACAGTTAGCCGGGGAGCTGTTTTTT. Its protein product is CASSPRGQLAGELFF. The chain uses TRBV7-8 and TRBJ2-2, with D tentatively TRBD1 (6 bases). The CDR3 loop spans 15 amino acids. V was trimmed by 5 bases and J by 6 bases, leaving 16 bases between them. Germline V gene data show CDR1 as SGHVS and CDR2 as FQNEAQ.